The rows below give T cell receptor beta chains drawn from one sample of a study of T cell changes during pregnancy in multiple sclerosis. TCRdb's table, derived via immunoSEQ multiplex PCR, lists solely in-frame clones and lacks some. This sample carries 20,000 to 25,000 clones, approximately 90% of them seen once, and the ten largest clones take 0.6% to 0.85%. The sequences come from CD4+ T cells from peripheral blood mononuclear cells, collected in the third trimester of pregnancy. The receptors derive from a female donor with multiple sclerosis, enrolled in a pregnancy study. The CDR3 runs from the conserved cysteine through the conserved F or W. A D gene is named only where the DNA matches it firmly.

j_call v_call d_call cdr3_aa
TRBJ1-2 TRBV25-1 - CASSLPGADDVYGYTF
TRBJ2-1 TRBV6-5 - CASSYQRRLEQFF
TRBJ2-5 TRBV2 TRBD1 CASSATGTGEETQYF
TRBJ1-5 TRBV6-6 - CASIEGSWQPQHF
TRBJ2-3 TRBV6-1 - CASSEAIQGGTDTQYF
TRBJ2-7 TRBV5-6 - CASSLVGQGLFVEQYF
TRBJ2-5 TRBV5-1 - CASSLVAEETQYF
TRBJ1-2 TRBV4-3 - CASSQSDRIYGYTF
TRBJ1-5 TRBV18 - CASSLIQGWNQPQHF
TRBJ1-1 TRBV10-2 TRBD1 CASSDLRQGNAEAFF
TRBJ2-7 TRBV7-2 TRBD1 CASSLPPGGRYF
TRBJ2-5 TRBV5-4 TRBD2 CASSLGASGAQETQYF
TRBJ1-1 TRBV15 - CATSREQGGTEAFF
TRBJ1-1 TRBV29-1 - CSVSPLTGRMNTEAFF
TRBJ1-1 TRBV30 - CAWSVGVTEAFF
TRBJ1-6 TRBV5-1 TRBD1 CASSGTGGAGGNSPLHF